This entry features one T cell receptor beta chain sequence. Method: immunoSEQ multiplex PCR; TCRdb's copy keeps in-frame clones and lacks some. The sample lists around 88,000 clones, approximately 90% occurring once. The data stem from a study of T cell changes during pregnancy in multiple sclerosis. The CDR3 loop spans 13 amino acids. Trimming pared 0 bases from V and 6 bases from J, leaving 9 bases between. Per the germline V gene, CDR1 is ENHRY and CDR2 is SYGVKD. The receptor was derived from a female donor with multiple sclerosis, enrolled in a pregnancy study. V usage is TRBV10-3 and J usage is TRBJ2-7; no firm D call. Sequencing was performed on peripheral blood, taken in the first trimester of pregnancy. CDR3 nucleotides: TGTGCCATCAGTGAGTCGGCAGCAGGCGAGCAGTACTTC. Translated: CAISESAAGEQYF.